A single sample is the source of the 12 T cell receptor beta chains below, sequenced in a study of technical replicates of blood from a few donors. Produced via immunoSEQ multiplex PCR; TCRdb's table is partial and in-frame only. The table lists 75,000 to 100,000 clones, 90% to 95% of them singletons. The sample consisted of T cells isolated from PBMCs. The receptor set was obtained from a human donor in good health.

The chain combines TRBV23-1 with TRBJ2-7; D ambiguous. TRBV23-1 is an ORF for which the function is uncertain. CDR3 length: 14 amino acids. With 1 base removed from V and 4 bases from J, the gap between germline ends came to 11 bases. This CDR3 reads CASSQYLRSYEQYF. The CDR3, as DNA: TGCGCCAGCAGTCAATATCTACGGAGTTACGAGCAGTACTTC.

CDR3 region: CASSDLGKGATNYGYTF. The CDR3 nucleotides are TGTGCCAGCAGTGATTTGGGGAAGGGGGCGACTAACTATGGCTACACCTTC. This chain links TRBV25-1 with TRBJ1-2; the match to TRBD1 covers 7 bases. Germline V gene data show CDR1 as MGHDK and CDR2 as SYGVNS. The CDR3 extends over 17 amino acids. Losses at the gene ends were 3 bases for V and 0 bases for J; bases not matched to a gene: 10.

For the CDR3, the DNA is TGTGCCAGCAGCTTAGTGACAGGGGATGGTGAGCAGTTCTTC. Its protein product is CASSLVTGDGEQFF. The chain couples TRBV7-9 to TRBJ2-1; 8 nucleotides match TRBD1. The CDR3 is 14 amino acids. Germline values: CDR1 SEHNR, CDR2 FQNEAQ (reference sequence). J gave up 9 bases and V 1 base, and 5 bases lay outside the gene matches.

This clone has just one count. The chain carries TRBV9 and TRBJ1-3; D may be TRBD1 (5 bases). The germline CDR1 and CDR2 sequences are SGDLS and YYNGEE. Trimming cost V 3 bases and J 0 bases, with 19 bases left between them. The length of the CDR3 is 18 residues. CDR3 DNA sequence: TGTGCCAGCAGCGACTCTTTGGAGGGACGGTCCTCTGGAAACACCATATATTTT. As protein: CASSDSLEGRSSGNTIYF.

The chain has TRBV28 and TRBJ1-3; weak D call: TRBD1 (5 bases). The V end was cut by 6 bases, the J end by 2 bases, with 11 bases between. The CDR3 contains 14 residues. CDR1 and CDR2 from the germline V gene are MDHEN and SYDVKM. This CDR3 reads CASRKQGAGNTIYF. CDR3 sequence (DNA): TGTGCCAGCAGAAAGCAGGGCGCTGGAAACACCATATATTTT.

The rearrangement uses TRBV28 and TRBJ2-7; no clear D. The CDR3 has 12 residues. V was pared by 3 bases and J by 4 bases, with 7 bases between. Germline V CDR1 and CDR2: MDHEN, SYDVKM. Here the CDR3 reads CASSFPTYEQYF. DNA for the CDR3: TGTGCCAGCAGTTTCCCTACGTACGAGCAGTACTTC.

Only a few counts were recorded for this clone. The J gene is TRBJ1-2, the V gene TRBV28; D uncertain. V was pared by 6 bases and J by 0 bases, with 8 bases between. This CDR3 is 13 amino acids long. Germline loops: CDR1 MDHEN, CDR2 SYDVKM. CDR3 in DNA: TGTGCCAGCAGGTCGGGGACTAACTATGGCTACACCTTC. It translates to CASRSGTNYGYTF.

For the CDR3, the DNA is TGTGCCAGCAGCTCAGAGCACAGGGTAACAGATGGCTACACCTTC. Protein sequence: CASSSEHRVTDGYTF. The V gene is TRBV5-6, the J gene TRBJ1-2; tentatively, D is TRBD1 (6 bases). Germline V gives CDR1 SGHDT, CDR2 YYEEEE. The CDR3 contains 15 residues. V gave up 3 bases and J gave up 6 bases, with 18 bases separating them. The full variable domain, its missing parts supplied by reference TRBV5-6 and TRBJ1-2, is DAGVTQSPTHLIKTRGQQVTLRCSPKSGHDTVSWYQQALGQGPQFIFQYYEEEERQRGNFPDRFSGHQFPNYSSELNVNALLLGDSALYLCASSSEHRVTDGYTFGSGTRLTVV.

CDR3 sequence reads: CASSQLTGGEFGYTF. In DNA, the CDR3 is TGTGCCAGCAGTCAATTGACAGGGGGCGAATTTGGCTACACCTTC. The rearrangement links TRBV2 to TRBJ1-2; 10 bases align to TRBD1. Germline CDR1 is SNHLY and CDR2 is FYNNEI. The J segment lost 7 bases and the V segment lost 5 bases, leaving 10 bases of the junction unmatched. The CDR3 consists of 15 residues.

This clone was seen once. The chain's CDR3 is CASSPPSGFFGYTF. The DNA for the CDR3 is TGTGCCAGCTCACCCCCTTCAGGGTTTTTTGGCTACACCTTC. The chain carries TRBV18 and TRBJ1-2; D possibly corresponds to TRBD1 (5 bases). The germline gives CDR1 KGHSH, CDR2 LQKENI. With 3 bases removed from V and 7 bases from J, the gap between germline ends came to 15 bases. This CDR3 has 14 amino acids.

The V call is TRBV6-5, the J call TRBJ2-1; 11 bases fit TRBD2. The CDR3 has 15 amino acids. Germline V gene lookup returns CDR1 MNHEY and CDR2 SVGAGI. Losses at the gene ends were 5 bases for V and 4 bases for J; bases not matched to a gene: 4. Here the CDR3 reads CASSLGLAVYNEQFF. The CDR3 bases are TGTGCCAGCAGTCTGGGACTAGCGGTATACAATGAGCAGTTCTTC.

V and J are TRBV5-1 and TRBJ2-1, with no clear D. The germline V gene encodes CDR1 SGHRS and CDR2 YFSETQ. The germline V and J ends were trimmed by 0 bases and 9 bases, with 10 bases remaining between them. The CDR3 length is 13 residues. The CDR3 coding sequence is TGCGCCAGCAGCTTGGTAGGCAGGATTGAGCAGTTCTTC. Its translation is CASSLVGRIEQFF.